This note documents a single T cell receptor beta chain sequence. The antigen it recognizes is unknown. No much larger clonotype is one base removed from it; base qualities were not supplied. The library was built by means of the immunoSEQ multiplex PCR assay. TCRdb re-hosts the immuneACCESS table, in-frame sequences only. Its copies lack some clones; in the studies checked, an unresolved V gene accounts for under half of them, and the cause for the rest is not known. The sample table records around 43,000 clones; approximately 68% of these occur just once. Roughly 10% of the sample is held by the ten biggest clonotypes. The sample belongs to a study of radiotherapy plus CTLA-4 blockade in lung cancer listed by TCRdb under 2018. With respect to the entire study: Among the enrolled patients, roughly 17% had an objective response, and 31% reached disease control.

The study tested focal radiation therapy combined with CTLA-4 blockade (ipilimumab) in patients with chemo-refractory metastatic non-small-cell lung cancer. What the research found in general, with its limitations: The strongest predictors of response were reported to be early dynamic shifts in blood T cell clones along with a rise in serum interferon-beta following radiation. After treatment with radiotherapy and ipilimumab, TCR clones that came from tumors expanded in the peripheral blood.

There are 13 amino acids in the CDR3, from cysteine to phenylalanine inclusive. CDR3 DNA is the only sequence kept; it has 39 bases, read in frame from the first base. From V the trimming removes 5 bases and from J it removes 6 bases, while the gene matches leave 6 bases of the junction unaccounted for. CDR1 and CDR2 are read off the germline V gene (reference sequence) as LNHDA and SQIVND. The rearranged segments are TRBV19 and TRBJ1-2; TRBD1 lines up with 7 middle nucleotides. Sequencing was performed on peripheral blood, taken from a patient treated with radiotherapy plus ipilimumab. The source of this sequence is a human donor with non-small cell lung cancer who had stable disease on radiotherapy plus ipilimumab. The encoded CDR3 is CASSDRAGDGYTF. The DNA sequence reads TGTGCCAGTAGTGACAGGGCTGGGGATGGCTACACCTTC.